This T cell receptor (beta chain) is drawn from a study of technical replicates of blood from a few donors (dated by TCRdb to the late 2010s). Library creation used the immunoSEQ multiplex PCR assay. This immuneACCESS table, as held by TCRdb, lists in-frame sequences with V and J called but not all clones. Of the missing ones, under half trace to an unresolved V gene in checked studies; the others have no known cause. The sample has roughly 68,000 clones on record, about 97% of them singletons. Approximately 0.3% of the sample belongs to the ten largest clones. About this clone itself: No antigen is known for it. Base qualities are not provided; no much larger clone lies one nucleotide away.

CDR1 and CDR2 are drawn from the germline V gene: SGHDT, YYEEEE. From its cysteine to its phenylalanine, the CDR3 spans 14 amino acids. Just the 42-base CDR3 DNA is kept, in frame starting at base 1. The junction carries 12 bases between V and J, which are trimmed by 4 bases and 1 base respectively. The chain links TRBV5-6 with TRBJ2-7; the D gene is possibly TRBD2, with 6 bases matching. The sequenced material came from T cells isolated from PBMCs. The TCR originated in a human donor in good health. The CDR3 amino acid sequence is: CASSPGTSSYEQYF. In nucleotides, the sequence is TGTGCCAGCAGCCCCGGGACTTCGTCCTACGAGCAGTACTTC. Reference TRBV5-6 and TRBJ2-7 genes cover what lies past the CDR3, so the full variable domain is DAGVTQSPTHLIKTRGQQVTLRCSPKSGHDTVSWYQQALGQGPQFIFQYYEEEERQRGNFPDRFSGHQFPNYSSELNVNALLLGDSALYLCASSPGTSSYEQYFGPGTRLTVT.